Each of the 9 T cell receptor beta chains below was sequenced from the same sample in a study of blood T cell repertoires in COVID-19. Clones were sequenced by immunoSEQ multiplex PCR, and TCRdb holds only the in-frame ones, with some missing. The data hold 350,000 or so clones, with 89% observed a single time. The source material was peripheral blood. These receptors all come from a woman aged 60-70 years with COVID-19, enrolled during active disease.

The rearrangement uses TRBV6-5 and TRBJ1-5; 7 nucleotides align to TRBD1. The trim removed 6 bases at V and 2 bases at J, leaving 7 bases unmatched. CDR3 length equals 15 residues. Germline CDR1 MNHEY, CDR2 SVGAGI. CDR3 loop: CASRIAQGGNQPQHF. CDR3 nucleotide sequence: TGTGCCAGCAGGATCGCCCAGGGGGGCAATCAGCCCCAGCATTTT.

V is TRBV5-1 and J is TRBJ2-3, with D possibly matching TRBD2 (7 bases). V dropped 6 bases and J dropped 0 bases, with 14 bases sitting between them. CDR1 is SGHRS, CDR2 YFSETQ, per germline. The CDR3 extends over 15 amino acids. CDR3 in amino acids: CASTGGGGSTDTQYF. Here the CDR3 DNA reads TGCGCCAGCACGGGCGGGGGCGGAAGCACAGATACGCAGTATTTT. Drawing the rest from reference TRBV5-1 and TRBJ2-3, the complete variable domain is KAGVTQTPRYLIKTRGQQVTLSCSPISGHRSVSWYQQTPGQGLQFLFEYFSETQRNKGNFPGRFSGRQFSNSRSEMNVSTLELGDSALYLCASTGGGGSTDTQYFGPGTRLTVL.

The V and J genes are TRBV15 and TRBJ1-6; D perhaps matches TRBD1 (6 bases). Trimming removed 5 bases from V and 7 bases from J, with 15 bases in between. Germline-derived CDR1 and CDR2 are LNHNV and YYDKDF (reference sequence). The length of the CDR3 is 15 residues. CDR3 nucleotide sequence: TGTGCCACCAGCGAACTGCGGGGGCGGAATTCACCCCTCCACTTT. Amino acids: CATSELRGRNSPLHF. Based on the CDR3 plus reference TRBV15 and TRBJ1-6, the full variable domain is DAMVIQNPRYQVTQFGKPVTLSCSQTLNHNVMYWYQQKSSQAPKLLFHYYDKDFNNEADTPDNFQSRRPNTSFCFLDIRSPGLGDTAMYLCATSELRGRNSPLHFGNGTRLTVT.

The V gene is TRBV3-1 (or the pseudogene TRBV3-2), the J gene TRBJ2-2; D remains unclear. The germline V and J ends were trimmed by 4 bases and 3 bases, with 15 bases remaining between them. The CDR3 consists of 16 residues. CDR1 LGHDT and CDR2 YNNKEL come from the germline V gene (reference sequence). The CDR3 sequence: CASSLEGVSDTGELFF. The CDR3 DNA reads as TGTGCCAGCAGCCTGGAAGGAGTTTCGGACACCGGGGAGCTGTTTTTT.

The chain has TRBV7-3 and TRBJ1-2; D is unresolved. V shed 1 base and J shed 10 bases, with 19 bases lying between them. This CDR3 is built from 15 residues. Germline V gives CDR1 SGHTA, CDR2 FQGTGA. CDR3 protein: CASSLSPGVGSNYTF. CDR3 DNA sequence: TGTGCCAGCAGCTTAAGCCCCGGGGTAGGGTCCAACTACACCTTC.

The chain has TRBV29-1 and TRBJ2-7; a weak D match, TRBD1 (6 bases). V was trimmed by 4 bases and J by 6 bases, leaving 22 bases between them. The CDR3 contains 15 residues. The V gene's germline CDR1 is SQVTM and CDR2 ANQGSEA. The CDR3 is CSVVLVPGTTLEQYF. CDR3 sequence (DNA): TGCAGCGTTGTGTTGGTCCCCGGGACAACTCTCGAGCAGTACTTC.

The V and J genes are TRBV7-9 and TRBJ1-2, with TRBD1 identical over 8 bases. J lost 6 bases, V lost 5 bases, and 5 bases had no gene match. The CDR3 has 13 residues. Germline CDR1 SEHNR, CDR2 FQNEAQ (reference sequence). The DNA for the CDR3 is TGTGCCAGCAGCCCAAGACAGGGGAATGGCTACACCTTC. Translation gives CASSPRQGNGYTF.

This chain uses TRBV18 with TRBJ1-4, with TRBD1 matching over 8 bases. The CDR3 is 16 amino acids. V dropped 4 bases and J dropped 7; count of bases not matched to a gene: 11. Per the germline V gene, CDR1 is KGHSH and CDR2 is LQKENI. The CDR3 is CASSRDRFSNGEKLFF. The CDR3 DNA reads TGTGCCAGCTCACGGGACAGGTTCTCTAATGGTGAAAAACTGTTTTTT.

The chain links TRBV11-2 to TRBJ2-3, with unresolved D. V lost 4 bases and J lost 8, with 10 bases in between. Germline-derived CDR1 and CDR2 are SGHAT and FQNNGV. This CDR3 has 12 residues. As DNA, the CDR3 is TGTGCCAGCAGCTACCCCGGCGGTACGCAGTATTTT. It codes for CASSYPGGTQYF.